These T cell receptor beta chains were read from a single sample in a study of response to subunit inactivated influenza vaccine. TCRdb itself ran the RT-PCR reads through MiXCR, one entry per CDR3 protein. The table shows fewer than 650,000 distinct CDR3 sequences, with around 13% occurring only once. The specimen comprised PBMCs from blood, sampled 45 days after vaccination. The receptor source for this set is a man aged 45-65 years who received an inactivated influenza vaccine. The conserved cysteine and the conserved F or W are not part of the CDR3 here. D genes are given only for firm matches.

v_call: TRBV4-1; cdr3_length: 10; j_call: TRBJ2-3; d_call: .; cdr3_aa: ASSQVLDTQY
v_call: TRBV13; cdr3_length: 11; j_call: TRBJ2-7; d_call: .; cdr3_aa: ASSSDGPTEQY
v_call: TRBV7-9; cdr3_length: 10; j_call: TRBJ2-7; d_call: .; cdr3_aa: ASSYSIYEQY
v_call: TRBV4-3; cdr3_length: 13; j_call: TRBJ2-2; d_call: TRBD1; cdr3_aa: ASSQETGKAGELF
v_call: TRBV6-1; cdr3_length: 15; j_call: TRBJ2-5; d_call: TRBD2; cdr3_aa: ASTTQAGGGPQETQY
v_call: TRBV6-2/TRBV6-3; cdr3_length: 13; j_call: TRBJ2-3; d_call: TRBD2; cdr3_aa: ASSRPGGSTDTQY
v_call: TRBV5-5; cdr3_length: 14; j_call: TRBJ2-5; d_call: TRBD2; cdr3_aa: ASSLELAGGRETQY
v_call: TRBV20-1; cdr3_length: 11; j_call: TRBJ2-5; d_call: .; cdr3_aa: SASPTGRETQY
v_call: TRBV12-3/TRBV12-4; cdr3_length: 14; j_call: TRBJ2-5; d_call: .; cdr3_aa: ASSPGTERTQETQY
v_call: TRBV20-1; cdr3_length: 16; j_call: TRBJ2-3; d_call: TRBD2; cdr3_aa: STLGSGRPSFSTDTQY
v_call: TRBV27; cdr3_length: 12; j_call: TRBJ2-1; d_call: TRBD1; cdr3_aa: ASSFSQGANEQF
v_call: TRBV6-5; cdr3_length: 11; j_call: TRBJ1-2; d_call: .; cdr3_aa: ASSYYSGDGYT
v_call: TRBV7-3; cdr3_length: 14; j_call: TRBJ2-2; d_call: TRBD1; cdr3_aa: ASSAGQGAGTGELF
v_call: TRBV29-1; cdr3_length: 10; j_call: TRBJ2-1; d_call: .; cdr3_aa: SAYSRHNEQF
v_call: TRBV7-2; cdr3_length: 13; j_call: TRBJ2-2; d_call: TRBD2; cdr3_aa: ASSGSGRANGELF
v_call: TRBV28; cdr3_length: 14; j_call: TRBJ1-1; d_call: .; cdr3_aa: ASSLETDYMNTEAF
v_call: TRBV3-1; cdr3_length: 13; j_call: TRBJ2-7; d_call: TRBD1; cdr3_aa: ASSQSTGGSYEQY
v_call: TRBV6-2/TRBV6-3; cdr3_length: 13; j_call: TRBJ2-5; d_call: TRBD2; cdr3_aa: ASKASGGQRETQY
v_call: TRBV12-3/TRBV12-4; cdr3_length: 13; j_call: TRBJ2-2; d_call: .; cdr3_aa: ASSLGGSLTGELF
v_call: TRBV7-2; cdr3_length: 14; j_call: TRBJ2-7; d_call: .; cdr3_aa: ASSLAPTGFSYEQY
v_call: TRBV10-1; cdr3_length: 14; j_call: TRBJ2-1; d_call: TRBD2; cdr3_aa: ASSESGLADHNEQF
v_call: TRBV9; cdr3_length: 12; j_call: TRBJ2-3; d_call: TRBD1; cdr3_aa: ASSVVGQGDTQY
v_call: TRBV10-2; cdr3_length: 14; j_call: TRBJ2-2; d_call: .; cdr3_aa: ASSEPQGRDTGELF
v_call: TRBV24-1; cdr3_length: 14; j_call: TRBJ2-5; d_call: TRBD1; cdr3_aa: ATSDGGQGNQETQY
v_call: TRBV3-1; cdr3_length: 12; j_call: TRBJ2-2; d_call: .; cdr3_aa: ASSQQANTGELF
v_call: TRBV20-1; cdr3_length: 13; j_call: TRBJ2-1; d_call: TRBD2; cdr3_aa: SARGTSGRAYEQF
v_call: TRBV7-2; cdr3_length: 14; j_call: TRBJ2-3; d_call: TRBD2; cdr3_aa: ASSLLAGAVRDTQY
v_call: TRBV20-1; cdr3_length: 9; j_call: TRBJ2-2; d_call: .; cdr3_aa: SARGAGELF
v_call: TRBV7-7; cdr3_length: 14; j_call: TRBJ2-5; d_call: TRBD2; cdr3_aa: ASSDPLSGGLETQY
v_call: TRBV10-3; cdr3_length: 12; j_call: TRBJ1-1; d_call: .; cdr3_aa: AITTRQGDTEAF
v_call: TRBV7-2; cdr3_length: 15; j_call: TRBJ1-2; d_call: .; cdr3_aa: ASSFPTDTMSNYGYT
v_call: TRBV29-1; cdr3_length: 13; j_call: TRBJ2-2; d_call: TRBD1; cdr3_aa: SVATPRQGTGELF
v_call: TRBV7-9; cdr3_length: 12; j_call: TRBJ2-7; d_call: .; cdr3_aa: ASSFTGRVYEQY
v_call: TRBV30; cdr3_length: 12; j_call: TRBJ2-2; d_call: TRBD1; cdr3_aa: AWRWTGGTGELF
v_call: TRBV28; cdr3_length: 14; j_call: TRBJ1-1; d_call: .; cdr3_aa: ASSFWTVSRGHEAF
v_call: TRBV20-1; cdr3_length: 10; j_call: TRBJ2-3; d_call: TRBD2; cdr3_aa: SARETSQAQY
v_call: TRBV6-2/TRBV6-3; cdr3_length: 12; j_call: TRBJ2-7; d_call: TRBD1; cdr3_aa: ASSYPGQQDEQY
v_call: TRBV12-3/TRBV12-4; cdr3_length: 10; j_call: TRBJ2-1; d_call: .; cdr3_aa: ASSLGRGEQF
v_call: TRBV7-3; cdr3_length: 15; j_call: TRBJ2-3; d_call: TRBD1; cdr3_aa: ASSSNRGQGGTDTQY
v_call: TRBV4-1; cdr3_length: 17; j_call: TRBJ2-1; d_call: TRBD2; cdr3_aa: ASSQDLQSGGASNNEQF
v_call: TRBV20-1; cdr3_length: 13; j_call: TRBJ2-3; d_call: .; cdr3_aa: SAPSAQTSTDTQY
v_call: TRBV6-5; cdr3_length: 15; j_call: TRBJ2-2; d_call: .; cdr3_aa: ARSLFPATNVAGELF